This record covers a single T cell receptor beta chain. The data derive from a study of control samples from healthy donors and cancer patients. Libraries were prepared by immunoSEQ multiplex PCR; TCRdb keeps only in-frame clonotypes and omits some of them. There are about 59,000 clones in the sample; 92% occur only once, and roughly 1.6% lies in the top ten. The germline V gene has CDR1 MNHNY and CDR2 SVGAGI (reference sequence). V lost 5 bases to trimming and J lost 4 bases; unmatched junction nucleotides: 9. CDR3 size: 16 residues. This sequence originates from a middle-aged man with colorectal cancer. The source material was PBMCs. V is TRBV6-6 and J is TRBJ2-2; 8 bases fit TRBD2. The CDR3, as DNA: TGTGCCAGCAGTAATGGACTAGCTCAGGGCACCGGGGAGCTGTTTTTT. Residues: CASSNGLAQGTGELFF.